The rows below give T cell receptor beta chains drawn from one sample of a study of shared clonotypes between healthy human individuals. Here immunoSEQ multiplex PCR was the method, and the copy in TCRdb shows in-frame clones only, minus some. The table lists about 2.4 million clones, 93% of them singletons. The sample comprised naive CD4+ T cells from PBMCs. The source is a young man in good health. Some clones in this sample may be carry-over from other donors' samples. CDR3s include the opening cysteine and the closing phenylalanine or tryptophan. D genes are given only for firm matches. Some rows have no size entry. The others give once, few or many, or a class for an expanded clone.

cdr3_nt,cdr3_aa,j_call,d_call,v_call,clone_size
TGTGCCAGCAGCCCGATGACAGCACAACAGTACTTC,CASSPMTAQQYF,TRBJ2-7,-,TRBV7-2,-
TGTGCCAGCAGTTTAAATAGATTGGGGGGGACGAACACTGAAGCTTTCTTT,CASSLNRLGGTNTEAFF,TRBJ1-1,-,TRBV28,-
TGTGCCACCAGCAGAGATCGGCGGGAGTGGGAGACCCAGTACTTC,CATSRDRREWETQYF,TRBJ2-5,TRBD2,TRBV15,-
TGTGCCAGCAGTTATCCGGGACAGACCTACGAGCAGTACTTC,CASSYPGQTYEQYF,TRBJ2-7,TRBD1,TRBV6-6,-
TGTGCCAGCAGCCTACAGGGGGTTGGACAGCCCCAGCATTTT,CASSLQGVGQPQHF,TRBJ1-5,TRBD1,TRBV2,-
TGTGCCAGCAGCTTAACCCCCAGAGGGGGGCGCAATCAGCCCCAGCATTTT,CASSLTPRGGRNQPQHF,TRBJ1-5,-,TRBV7-9,-
TGTGCCAGCAGTTACAGGCCAAGCTCTGGGGCCAACGTCCTGACTTTC,CASSYRPSSGANVLTF,TRBJ2-6,-,TRBV6-5,-
TGTGCCGCTAAAGGGGGACAGAACGCCTACGAGCAGTACTTC,CAAKGGQNAYEQYF,TRBJ2-7,TRBD1,TRBV28,-
TGTGCCAGCAGCTCATTCCTCGTCTCCGGGAACACTGAAGCTTTCTTT,CASSSFLVSGNTEAFF,TRBJ1-1,-,TRBV14,-
TGTGCCTGGAGTGAAACAGGGGGCCCGTACCGCGGAGCTTTCTTT,CAWSETGGPYRGAFF,TRBJ1-1,TRBD1,TRBV30,-
TGCGCCAGCAGCCTTCAGGGGGCGGAGGAAAAACTGTTTTTT,CASSLQGAEEKLFF,TRBJ1-4,TRBD1,TRBV5-1,-
TGCGCCAGCAGCTTGCGGTTCTTGGGCGAAGACGAGCAGTACTTC,CASSLRFLGEDEQYF,TRBJ2-7,-,TRBV5-1,-
TGTGCCAGCAGTGTTGTGACAGTCTACGAGCAGTACTTC,CASSVVTVYEQYF,TRBJ2-7,-,TRBV2,-
TGTGCCAGCAGTTTGGGAAACACCATATATTTT,CASSLGNTIYF,TRBJ1-3,-,TRBV6-5,-
TGTGCCAGCAGTCAACCGGGACCGATGTACAATGAGCAGTTCTTC,CASSQPGPMYNEQFF,TRBJ2-1,-,TRBV6-1,-
TGCGCCAGCAGCCAAGATGGGCTAGCGGGGACCTACGAGCAGTACTTC,CASSQDGLAGTYEQYF,TRBJ2-7,TRBD2,TRBV4-1,-
TGTGCCATCAGTCCCCGGGGGGACCCCGCCTATGGCTACACCTTC,CAISPRGDPAYGYTF,TRBJ1-2,-,TRBV10-3,-
TGTGCCAGCAGGGGCCGCGGTAACTCTGGAAACACCATATATTTT,CASRGRGNSGNTIYF,TRBJ1-3,-,TRBV6-5,-
TGTGCCAGCAGTGCCCTTGGACAGGGGGCCCAGCATTTT,CASSALGQGAQHF,TRBJ1-5,TRBD1,TRBV6-1,-
TGTGCCAGCAGCTTAGCGCTTGCGGGGAACGAGCAGTACTTC,CASSLALAGNEQYF,TRBJ2-7,-,TRBV7-2,-
TGTGCCAGCAAGCCGTGGGGGAGAACCTACAATGAGCAGTTCTTC,CASKPWGRTYNEQFF,TRBJ2-1,-,TRBV6-1,-
TGTGCCAGTACTAGCACCGGGGGGGCGTGGGACTATGGCTACACCTTC,CASTSTGGAWDYGYTF,TRBJ1-2,-,TRBV19,-
TGTGCCAGCAGCGTAGATAGCCGGACAGATACGCAGTATTTT,CASSVDSRTDTQYF,TRBJ2-3,-,TRBV9,-
TGTGCCAGCAGCTCCCGGGGATCCTACGAGCAGTACTTC,CASSSRGSYEQYF,TRBJ2-7,-,TRBV7-9,-
TGTGCCAGCAGCTCCCCTCCAGGGGCCAACGTCCTGACTTTC,CASSSPPGANVLTF,TRBJ2-6,-,TRBV13,-
TGTGCCAGCAGCTTAGATATTGTCATTCCCGAGACCCAGTACTTC,CASSLDIVIPETQYF,TRBJ2-5,-,TRBV11-2,once
TGTGCCAGCACAATACAGACAGGGTTGGACTATGGCTACACCTTC,CASTIQTGLDYGYTF,TRBJ1-2,TRBD1,TRBV6-1,-
TGTGCCAGCAGTGAAGGGTTAGCACGTGAGCAGTTCTTC,CASSEGLAREQFF,TRBJ2-1,-,TRBV6-1,-
TGTGCCAGCAGTGGAGTTCTTGAGGACACGCGTATAGCCAAAAACATTCAGTACTTC,CASSGVLEDTRIAKNIQYF,TRBJ2-4,-,TRBV6-1,-
TGTGCCAGCTCCCTCAATTACGGGGTCGACGAGCAGTACTTC,CASSLNYGVDEQYF,TRBJ2-7,-,TRBV18,-
TGTGCCAGCAGCGTAGATGCAGGAGGAAGTCAGCCCCAGCATTTT,CASSVDAGGSQPQHF,TRBJ1-5,-,TRBV9,-
TGTGCCAGCAGTAGATCCTCAGCTACGTCCTACGAGCAGTACTTC,CASSRSSATSYEQYF,TRBJ2-7,-,TRBV6-6,-
TGTGCCAGCGAATCAGCAGATATCTTCAATGAGCAGTTCTTC,CASESADIFNEQFF,TRBJ2-1,-,TRBV28,-
TGCGCCAGCAGCCCGGGGACAGACCCTAGGCATGAGCAGTTCTTC,CASSPGTDPRHEQFF,TRBJ2-1,TRBD1,TRBV5-1,-
TGTGCCAGCAGCTCCGCGTGGACCCAGTACTTC,CASSSAWTQYF,TRBJ2-5,-,TRBV7-9,once
TGTGCCAGCAGCTTTGTGGCGGGCTCTGGCTACAATGAGCAGTTCTTC,CASSFVAGSGYNEQFF,TRBJ2-1,-,TRBV7-3,-
TGTGCCAGCAGCCTTACCTTCCGTGGAGAGCAGTACTTC,CASSLTFRGEQYF,TRBJ2-7,-,TRBV7-3,-
TGTGCCAGCTCACCACAGGTTGGCTTCACTGAAGCTTTCTTT,CASSPQVGFTEAFF,TRBJ1-1,-,TRBV18,-
TGTGCCAGTAGCTTGACTAACTATGGCTACACCTTC,CASSLTNYGYTF,TRBJ1-2,-,TRBV19,-
TGTGCCAGCAGACAGTTCTCTGGAAACACCATATATTTT,CASRQFSGNTIYF,TRBJ1-3,-,TRBV28,-
TGCGCCAGCAGCTGGGGAGGGGGACTAGCTTCCACCGGGGAGCTGTTTTTT,CASSWGGGLASTGELFF,TRBJ2-2,TRBD2,TRBV5-1,once
TGTGCCAGCAGTGTAGAGACCTCTTACGAGCAGTACTTC,CASSVETSYEQYF,TRBJ2-7,-,TRBV2,-
TGTGCCAGCAGTTTCAGGGGAGGGACTGAAGCTTTCTTT,CASSFRGGTEAFF,TRBJ1-1,-,TRBV27,-
TGTGCCTGGAGCCCATCCCGGGCTAGCGGGAGTGGGCGGCAGTACTTC,CAWSPSRASGSGRQYF,TRBJ2-7,TRBD2,TRBV30,-
TGCGCCAGCAGCCAACGGGGCCGGGGTGAGACCCAGTACTTC,CASSQRGRGETQYF,TRBJ2-5,-,TRBV5-1,-
TGCGCCAGCAGCGGAGCCCATGAGCAGTTCTTC,CASSGAHEQFF,TRBJ2-1,-,TRBV5-1,-
TGTGCCAGCTCACTCACGACAGGGGGCGCGGGGACCCAGTACTTC,CASSLTTGGAGTQYF,TRBJ2-5,TRBD1,TRBV18,-